A single sample gave rise to the 28 T cell receptor beta chains below, sequenced in a study of blood T cells in healthy people across ages. The use of a sample-barcoded 5' primer and a J-beta primer mix characterized a second PCR of roughly 7 to 11 cycles. TCRdb recomputed calls from the 5' RACE reads with MiXCR, one row per CDR3 protein. The data show around 1,000,000 distinct CDR3 sequences, roughly two fifths seen once. The sample was blood. These receptors were obtained from a man aged 18 to 30 in good health.

The chain recombines TRBV6-2 or TRBV6-3 with TRBJ2-5; TRBD1 matches 9 bases. With 0 bases clipped from V and 5 bases from J, the junction kept 13 bases outside the gene matches. The germline CDR1 and CDR2 sequences are MNHEY and SVGEGT. The CDR3 is 18 residues long. Written as DNA, the CDR3 is TGTGCCAGCAGTTACTCGGTTCCCGGGACAGGGAGAAGGGAGACCCAGTACTTC. It is translated as CASSYSVPGTGRRETQYF.

This clonotype came up a few times. The chain uses TRBV7-9 and TRBJ1-5; 8 nucleotides agree with TRBD1. Germline V gives CDR1 SEHNR, CDR2 FQNEAQ (reference sequence). The junction had 6 bases not matched to a gene; V was cut back by 4 bases and J by 1 base. The CDR3 totals 16 residues. CDR3 bases: TGTGCCAGCAGCTCGGACAGGGACGAAAGCAATCAGCCCCAGCATTTT. It encodes CASSSDRDESNQPQHF.

V and J are TRBV7-2 and TRBJ2-3; 7 positions match TRBD1. Germline CDR1 is SGHTA and CDR2 is FQGNSA. The CDR3 is 15 residues long. Trimming at V came to 3 bases and at J to 3 bases, leaving 6 bases not matched to a gene. In DNA, the CDR3 is TGTGCCAGCAGCTTCACGGGACAGACGACAGATACGCAGTATTTT. It specifies CASSFTGQTTDTQYF.

The chain joins TRBV10-3 to TRBJ2-1; D call uncertain. The CDR3 has 14 amino acids. Germline assignment: CDR1 ENHRY and CDR2 SYGVKD. The V gene lost 4 bases and the J gene lost 9 bases, with 16 bases spanning the gap. This CDR3 reads CAISGPEDQSEQFF. The CDR3 DNA reads TGTGCCATCAGTGGGCCAGAGGATCAGAGTGAGCAGTTCTTC.

This clonotype was observed a few times. The chain carries TRBV29-1 and TRBJ2-1; TRBD2 agrees at 7 bases. This CDR3 comprises 11 residues. Germline V CDR1 and CDR2: SQVTM, ANQGSEA. V trimming: 6 bases; J trimming: 8 bases; junction bases outside the gene matches: 4. CDR3 nucleotide sequence: TGCAGCGTGGGGGGGGGACATGAGCAGTTCTTC. Translated: CSVGGGHEQFF.

In its sample, this clonotype was seen a few times. CDR3 DNA sequence: TGTGCCAGCACCCTCGGGATTAATTCACCCCTCCACTTT. Its translation: CASTLGINSPLHF. The rearrangement joins TRBV27 to TRBJ1-6; D ambiguous. CDR3 length equals 13 residues. Trimming removed 7 bases at V and 6 bases at J, with 10 bases between. Germline V gives CDR1 MNHEY, CDR2 SMNVEV (reference sequence).

The chain is built from TRBV19 and TRBJ1-2; tentative D call: TRBD1 (5 bases). The germline V and J ends were trimmed by 3 bases and 7 bases, with 12 bases remaining between them. Germline values: CDR1 LNHDA, CDR2 SQIVND (reference sequence). CDR3 length: 13 residues. The CDR3 here is CASSIQGSGGYTF. CDR3 bases: TGTGCCAGTAGTATCCAGGGATCGGGTGGCTACACCTTC.

V and J are TRBV9 and TRBJ1-1; D perhaps matches TRBD1 (6 bases). Germline CDR1 reads SGDLS; CDR2 reads YYNGEE. V dropped 8 bases and J dropped 1 base, with 12 bases sitting between them. The CDR3 runs 13 residues. DNA of the CDR3: TGTGCCAGTAACGGGGGCAGGAACACTGAAGCTTTCTTT. Translating it yields CASNGGRNTEAFF.

This clonotype was picked up a small number of times. V usage is TRBV9 and J usage is TRBJ1-1; D is perhaps TRBD1 (5 bases). V was trimmed by 3 bases and J by 2 bases, leaving 20 bases between them. The CDR3 extends over 17 amino acids. Germline V gene sequence: CDR1 SGDLS, CDR2 YYNGEE. In nucleotides, the CDR3 is TGTGCCAGCAGCGGACAACAAGGCAGGGTGGGAAACACTGAAGCTTTCTTT. It specifies CASSGQQGRVGNTEAFF.

This sequence joins TRBV6-5 and TRBJ2-3; D may be TRBD2 (6 bases). V lost 2 bases and J 4 bases, leaving 13 bases between the germline ends. This CDR3 comprises 15 residues. From germline, CDR1 is MNHEY and CDR2 SVGAGI. CDR3 in amino acids: CASSYRGTGADTQYF. CDR3 coding DNA: TGTGCCAGCAGTTACCGGGGCACGGGGGCAGATACGCAGTATTTT.

This clonotype was found a few times. V and J are TRBV4-3 and TRBJ2-7; D uncertain. The CDR3 extends over 14 amino acids. Germline CDR1 is LGHNA and CDR2 is YSLEER. V lost 4 bases and J lost 2, with 12 bases in between. CDR3 region: CASSRATGTYEQYF. DNA of the CDR3: TGCGCCAGCAGCCGAGCGACCGGTACCTACGAGCAGTACTTC.

This clonotype was seen a few times. The rearrangement uses TRBV7-6 and TRBJ1-5, with a possible D match to TRBD1 (5 bases). CDR1 and CDR2 (germline): SGHVS, FNYEAQ. CDR3 size: 15 residues. Trimming shortened V by 2 bases and J by 3 bases, and 11 bases separated the two germline ends. The CDR3 DNA is TGTGCCAGCAGCTTATCAATAGGGGTCAATCAGCCCCAGCATTTT. It is translated as CASSLSIGVNQPQHF.

This clonotype was counted only a few times. The gene calls are TRBV6-5 and TRBJ1-1; D is unresolved. The V end was cut by 7 bases, the J end by 7 bases, with 10 bases between. The CDR3 length is 11 residues. Germline loops: CDR1 MNHEY, CDR2 SVGAGI. The CDR3 loop reads CASTHNYEAFF. DNA for the CDR3: TGTGCCAGCACCCACAACTATGAAGCTTTCTTT.

The gene calls are TRBV2 and TRBJ1-1, with a possible D match to TRBD1 (6 bases). Trimming left V 0 bases short and J 1 base short, with 15 bases between. This CDR3 has 17 residues. Looked up from germline, CDR1 is SNHLY and CDR2 is FYNNEI. The CDR3 loop reads CASSEAGFRDKNTEAFF. For the CDR3, the DNA is TGTGCCAGCAGTGAAGCGGGATTCCGGGACAAGAACACTGAAGCTTTCTTT.

This clonotype showed up just a few times. The chain combines TRBV10-3 with TRBJ2-2; D is possibly TRBD1 or TRBD2 (5 bases each). This CDR3 spans 11 amino acids. The V end lost 10 bases, the J end lost 8 bases, and 11 bases lay between the germline ends. Germline values: CDR1 ENHRY, CDR2 SYGVKD. CDR3 loop: CATRGEGELFF. CDR3 sequence (DNA): TGTGCCACTAGGGGAGAGGGGGAGCTGTTTTTT.

This clonotype was counted between two and nine times. The rearrangement joins TRBV25-1 to TRBJ1-2, with unresolved D. CDR3 length: 15 residues. Per the germline V gene, CDR1 is MGHDK and CDR2 is SYGVNS. V lost 8 bases and J lost 2, with 18 bases in between. The CDR3 DNA follows: TGTGCCAGCGGACCCCATGGGGTAGCAAACTATGGCTACACCTTC. Translation: CASGPHGVANYGYTF.

In its sample, this clonotype was seen a few times. The rearrangement uses TRBV7-2 and TRBJ1-4, with a weak D call TRBD1 (5 bases). The CDR3 has 15 amino acids. Germline loops: CDR1 SGHTA, CDR2 FQGNSA. V dropped 3 bases and J dropped 3 bases, with 11 bases sitting between them. The CDR3 sequence: CASSFPGIPNEKLFF. CDR3 DNA: TGTGCCAGCAGCTTTCCAGGGATCCCTAATGAAAAACTGTTTTTT.

This clonotype was found once. The chain has TRBV29-1 and TRBJ2-2; maybe TRBD1 (5 bases). CDR1 and CDR2 (germline): SQVTM, ANQGSEA. V was shortened by 5 bases and J by 2 bases, with 15 bases between the two germline ends. There are 15 residues in the CDR3. DNA for the CDR3: TGCAGCGTTCTAATAAGAGACAGAAACACCGGGGAGCTGTTTTTT. Protein sequence: CSVLIRDRNTGELFF.

The gene calls are TRBV4-3 and TRBJ2-1; the match to TRBD2 covers 8 bases. V shed 0 bases, J shed 0 bases, and the junction held 1 base outside the gene matches. Per germline, CDR1 LGHNA and CDR2 YSLEER. The CDR3 has 16 amino acids. DNA of the CDR3: TGCGCCAGCAGCCAAGATGCGGGGGGCTCCTACAATGAGCAGTTCTTC. Its protein is CASSQDAGGSYNEQFF.

The chain uses TRBV20-1 and TRBJ1-5; the D gene is possibly TRBD1 (6 bases). The length of the CDR3 is 14 residues. Deletions cut 3 bases from V and 9 bases from J, with 18 bases between. In germline, CDR1 is DFQATT, CDR2 SNEGSKA (reference sequence). This CDR3 is CSARGTGWAGPQHF. CDR3 sequence (DNA): TGCAGTGCTAGGGGAACAGGGTGGGCAGGGCCCCAGCATTTT.

This clonotype was observed a few times. The V gene is TRBV12-3 or TRBV12-4, the J gene TRBJ2-7, with D tentatively TRBD1 or TRBD2 (6 bases each). Trimming cost V 7 bases and J 7 bases, with 23 bases left between them. The CDR3 has 15 amino acids. CDR3 region: CASTNYGGPSYEQYF. For the CDR3, the DNA is TGTGCCAGCACCAACTACGGGGGCCCCAGCTATGAGCAGTACTTC.

The sample holds a few counts of this clonotype. V gene TRBV7-8 combines with J gene TRBJ2-1; D unresolved. Germline values: CDR1 SGHVS, CDR2 FQNEAQ. The CDR3 is 14 residues long. The V gene lost 1 base and the J gene lost 8 bases, with 12 bases spanning the gap. As DNA, the CDR3 is TGTGCCAGCAGCTTAGATGGGCCCTTGGATGAGCAGTTCTTC. This encodes CASSLDGPLDEQFF.

The table lists this clonotype with a few counts. The chain recombines TRBV24-1 with TRBJ2-6, with a weak D call TRBD2 (6 bases). The CDR3 has 18 residues. The germline V gene has CDR1 KGHDR and CDR2 SFDVKD. Trimming removed 10 bases from V and 9 bases from J, with 30 bases in between. In DNA, the CDR3 is TGTGCCACGACTGATAGTCGGGACTTACTCTTCTTGGGCAACGTCCTGACTTTC. Amino acids: CATTDSRDLLFLGNVLTF.

The chain combines TRBV5-1 with TRBJ2-3; 9 bases line up with TRBD2. V was pared by 3 bases and J by 2 bases, with 7 bases of the junction left unmatched. Looked up from germline, CDR1 is SGHRS and CDR2 is YFSETQ. The CDR3 totals 16 residues. CDR3 in amino acids: CASSSLAGADTDTQYF. The CDR3 coding sequence is TGCGCCAGCAGCTCCTTAGCGGGGGCCGACACAGATACGCAGTATTTT.

Points on this clonotype: One end of the junction varies from germline; a read error may be responsible. J is TRBJ1-4 and V is TRBV7-9, with D unclear. Per the germline V gene, CDR1 is SEHNR and CDR2 is FQNEAQ (reference sequence). This CDR3 comprises 15 residues. CDR3 nucleotides: TGTGCCGGCAGCCCCCCGGGTCTTCCTAATGAAAAACTGTTTTTT. It encodes CAGSPPGLPNEKLFF. Supplemented by reference TRBV7-9 and TRBJ1-4, the full variable domain reads DTGVSQNPRHKITKRGQNVTFRCDPISEHNRLYWYRQTLGQGPEFLTYFQNEAQLEKSRLLSDRFSAERPKGSFSTLEIQRTEQGDSAMYLCAGSPPGLPNEKLFFGSGTQLSVL.

This clonotype was seen only a few times. The chain links TRBV3-1 to TRBJ1-2; D ambiguous. CDR1 is LGHDT and CDR2 is YNNKEL in the germline V gene (reference sequence). The ends were cut back, 0 bases at V and 6 bases at J, with 8 bases in the middle. This CDR3 contains 13 residues. CDR3 bases: TGTGCCAGCAGCCAAGATCGAAGGAATGGCTACACCTTC. Translating it yields CASSQDRRNGYTF.

J is TRBJ1-1 and V is TRBV7-2, with 7 nucleotides matching TRBD1. The CDR3 is 15 residues long. J gave up 6 bases and V 5 bases, and 12 bases lay outside the gene matches. Germline lookup yields CDR1 SGHTA and CDR2 FQGNSA. The CDR3: CASSRSTPGTAEAFF. The CDR3 DNA is TGTGCCAGCAGCCGATCCACTCCGGGGACAGCTGAAGCTTTCTTT.

This chain links TRBV4-1 with TRBJ2-2; 13 nucleotides align to TRBD2. This CDR3 comprises 20 residues. Germline trimming cut 5 bases from V and 3 bases from J; bases unmatched to any gene: 15. Per the germline V gene, CDR1 is MGHRA and CDR2 is YSYEKL. The CDR3 protein is CASSGQILAGGPMDTGELFF. The CDR3 DNA follows: TGCGCCAGCAGCGGACAAATACTAGCGGGGGGGCCTATGGACACCGGGGAGCTGTTTTTT.